Presented here are 12 T cell receptor beta chains from one specimen sequenced in a study of cytomegalovirus exposure and HLA in healthy donors (dated by TCRdb to 2016 to 2017). The method behind the library was the immunoSEQ multiplex PCR assay. The multiplex PCR relied on a mix of 60 forward primers for TCR Vbeta segments and 13 reverse primers for TCR Jbeta segments. TCRdb took over this immuneACCESS table, retaining in-frame rearrangements with V and J assigned. Such tables are incomplete; in checked studies, under half of the missing clones stem from an unresolved V gene, and the remainder is unexplained. In all, the sample holds roughly 100,000 clones, and roughly 80% of those were seen once. The ten largest clones capture roughly 3.6% of the sample. The material sequenced was PBMCs. Receptors were obtained from a man in his sixties in good health and CMV-seronegative.

This clone was recorded a few times. This chain joins TRBV14 and TRBJ1-3; D remains unclear. Looked up from germline, CDR1 is SGHDN and CDR2 is FVKESK. V dropped 6 bases and J dropped 4 bases, with 10 bases sitting between them. There are 13 residues in the CDR3. Written as DNA, the CDR3 is TGTGCCAGCAGGACACGGAACGGAAACACCATATATTTT. It specifies CASRTRNGNTIYF. The whole variable domain, filled in from reference TRBV14 and TRBJ1-3, reads EAGVTQFPSHSVIEKGQTVTLRCDPISGHDNLYWYRRVMGKEIKFLLHFVKESKQDESGMPNNRFLAERTGGTYSTLKVQPAELEDSGVYFCASRTRNGNTIYFGEGSWLTVV.

This rearrangement joins TRBV7-2 to TRBJ2-3; TRBD2 matches at 11 bases. CDR3 length: 16 residues. CDR1 and CDR2 from the germline V gene are SGHTA and FQGNSA. The V segment lost 5 bases and the J segment 2 bases; nucleotides outside the gene matches: 6. Here the CDR3 DNA reads TGTGCCAGCAGCCCACCTAGCGGGGGGACCACAGATACGCAGTATTTT. This sequence encodes CASSPPSGGTTDTQYF.

The chain employs TRBV5-1 and TRBJ2-7; TRBD2 aligns across 7 bases. The CDR3 loop spans 14 amino acids. Per germline, CDR1 SGHRS and CDR2 YFSETQ. V lost 3 bases, J lost 6 bases, and 9 bases stayed unmatched. In DNA, the CDR3 is TGCGCCAGCAGCTCCTCGGGAGGCCATGGCGAGCAGTACTTC. Translated: CASSSSGGHGEQYF.

The chain carries TRBV12-2 and TRBJ2-2; the DNA was not compared with TRBD1, the D call given in the table. TRBV12-2 is deemed a pseudogene. This CDR3 has 16 amino acids. The CDR3: CASRERTTGETGELFF. In DNA form, the CDR3 reads TGTGCAAGTCGCGAGAGGACGACAGGGGAGACCGGGGAGCTGTTTTTT.

This chain connects TRBV2 to TRBJ2-1; a weak D match, TRBD1 (6 bases). The CDR3 totals 16 residues. V was cut by 8 bases and J by 0 bases, with 17 bases left in between. Germline loops: CDR1 SNHLY, CDR2 FYNNEI. The CDR3 region has the DNA TGTGCCAGCGCCGGCAGGGGCCCGAGCTCCTACAATGAGCAGTTCTTC. Protein product: CASAGRGPSSYNEQFF.

This clone was seen once. The rearrangement joins TRBV19 to TRBJ2-7; 7 bases agree with TRBD1. The junction had 4 bases not matched to a gene; V was cut back by 4 bases and J by 1 base. CDR1 is LNHDA and CDR2 is SQIVND in the germline V gene (reference sequence). This CDR3 is 14 amino acids long. The CDR3 region is CASSRDSWSYEQYF. Here the CDR3 DNA reads TGTGCCAGTAGTAGGGACAGCTGGTCCTACGAGCAGTACTTC.

The table lists this clone with a count of one. This rearrangement joins TRBV9 to TRBJ2-3, with TRBD2 matching 11 bases. Trimming at V came to 0 bases and at J to 4 bases, leaving 4 bases not matched to a gene. This CDR3 is built from 16 residues. From germline, CDR1 is SGDLS and CDR2 YYNGEE. The CDR3 DNA sequence: TGTGCCAGCAGCGTAGTAGCGGGGGGGGTCCCAGATACGCAGTATTTT. Translated, it gives CASSVVAGGVPDTQYF. The full variable domain, completed using reference TRBV9 and TRBJ2-3, is DSGVTQTPKHLITATGQRVTLRCSPRSGDLSVYWYQQSLDQGLQFLIQYYNGEERAKGNILERFSAQQFPDLHSELNLSSLELGDSALYFCASSVVAGGVPDTQYFGPGTRLTVL.

This rearrangement joins TRBV18 to TRBJ2-3; maybe TRBD2 (7 bases). Germline assignment: CDR1 KGHSH and CDR2 LQKENI. CDR3 length: 17 residues. Trimming stripped 3 bases from V and 6 bases from J, with 22 bases between. The CDR3 loop reads CASSPYAPGGARDTQYF. Written as DNA, the CDR3 is TGTGCCAGCTCACCGTACGCCCCGGGGGGCGCCAGGGATACGCAGTATTTT.

The chain has TRBV4-2 and TRBJ1-3; the match to TRBD1 covers 7 bases. J was trimmed by 2 bases and V by 4 bases; bases with no gene match: 5. The CDR3 is 15 amino acids. Germline CDR1 reads LGHNA; CDR2 reads YNFKEQ. CDR3 protein: CASSRGQAAGNTIYF. CDR3 bases: TGTGCCAGCAGCCGAGGACAGGCGGCTGGAAACACCATATATTTT.

The V and J genes are TRBV29-1 and TRBJ2-3; weak D call: TRBD2 (5 bases). Per germline, CDR1 SQVTM and CDR2 ANQGSEA. The V end was cut by 6 bases, the J end by 3 bases, with 10 bases between. This CDR3 is 12 amino acids long. In DNA form, the CDR3 reads TGCAGCGTAGACACGGGAACAGATACGCAGTATTTT. It translates to CSVDTGTDTQYF.

This clone was detected only once. The CDR3 protein is CAWGKGQRYGYTF. Written as DNA, the CDR3 is TGTGCCTGGGGGAAGGGGCAGAGATATGGCTACACCTTC. J is TRBJ1-2 and V is TRBV30; possible D gene TRBD1, 5 bases. In germline, CDR1 is GTSNPN, CDR2 SVGIG (reference sequence). This CDR3 contains 13 residues. Between the trimmed V and J ends, which lost 5 bases and 5 bases, there was a span of 15 bases.

The chain combines TRBV4-1 with TRBJ1-2; 11 bases match TRBD1. The CDR3 totals 16 residues. J gave up 4 bases and V 1 base, and 5 bases lay outside the gene matches. Germline CDR1 MGHRA, CDR2 YSYEKL. The CDR3 sequence is CASSQGGTGGGYGYTF. The CDR3 DNA is TGCGCCAGCAGCCAAGGAGGGACAGGGGGAGGCTATGGCTACACCTTC.